This T cell receptor beta chain stems from a study of CD8 T cells in ankylosing spondylitis. Study-wide results and limits: The study identified a TCR beta motif of seven or eight highly homologous variants that appeared characteristic of ankylosing spondylitis blood.

Details on this clonotype: The antigen is not known.

TCRdb reprocessed the 5' RACE reads with MiXCR, giving one entry per CDR3 protein. The data contain hundreds of thousands of distinct CDR3 sequences, more than 25% of them singletons. The origin of this receptor is a male donor with ankylosing spondylitis. Sequencing was carried out using blood, either unsorted or a sorted T cell fraction (not recorded which).

The CDR3 DNA reads as TGTGCCAGCTCACCACTAGCGGGTGCATCCTACAATGAGCAGTTCTTC. Protein sequence: CASSPLAGASYNEQFF. The chain recombines TRBV18 with TRBJ2-1, with 7 bases fitting TRBD2. V shed 1 base and J 1 base; nucleotides not matched to a gene: 4. The CDR3 has 16 amino acids. Germline values: CDR1 KGHSH, CDR2 LQKENI. Combining the CDR3 with reference TRBV18 and TRBJ2-1 gives the whole variable domain NAGVMQNPRHLVRRRGQEARLRCSPMKGHSHVYWYRQLPEEGLKFMVYLQKENIIDESGMPKERFSAEFPKEGPSILRIQQVVRGDSAAYFCASSPLAGASYNEQFFGPGTRLTVL.